Sequencing of this T cell receptor (beta chain) was carried out in a study of T cells in localized non-small cell lung cancer. Overall study results and limits: It was uninvolved adjacent lung that showed the highest T cell clonality, exceeding tumor. Heterogeneity is still possible, as just one tumor region was sequenced.

Worth noting for this clone: Its specificity is not known.

The germline V gene has CDR1 MNHNY and CDR2 SVGAGI (reference sequence). V shed 0 bases and J shed 0 bases, with 12 bases lying between them. The length of the CDR3 is 16 residues. Profiling relied on immunoSEQ multiplex PCR, and the TCRdb table lists in-frame clones only, not all of them. In the table there are around 40,000 clones, about 86% of which are singletons. This receptor was identified in a man between 40 and 70 years old with stage I lung adenocarcinoma. The chain couples TRBV6-6 to TRBJ2-7, with a possible D match to TRBD2 (5 bases). The specimen comprised peripheral blood, sampled before any cancer treatment. CDR3 sequence (DNA): TGTGCCAGCAGTTACTCGAGAAGCGGAAGCTCCTACGAGCAGTACTTC. This encodes CASSYSRSGSSYEQYF.